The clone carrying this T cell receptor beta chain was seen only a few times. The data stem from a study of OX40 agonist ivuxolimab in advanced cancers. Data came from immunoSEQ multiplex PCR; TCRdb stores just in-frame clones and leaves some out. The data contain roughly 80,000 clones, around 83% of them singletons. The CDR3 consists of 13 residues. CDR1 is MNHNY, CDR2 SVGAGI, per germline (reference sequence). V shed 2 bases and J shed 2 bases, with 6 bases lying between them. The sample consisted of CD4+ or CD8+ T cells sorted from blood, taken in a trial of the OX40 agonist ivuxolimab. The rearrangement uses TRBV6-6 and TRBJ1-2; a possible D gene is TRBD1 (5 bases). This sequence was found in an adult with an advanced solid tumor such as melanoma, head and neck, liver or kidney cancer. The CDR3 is CASSYEGNYGYTF. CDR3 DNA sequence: TGTGCCAGCAGTTACGAGGGGAACTATGGCTACACCTTC.